The TCR beta chain described here comes from a study of blood T cells in healthy people across ages. A sample-barcoded 5' primer and a J-beta primer mix were used in a second PCR of roughly 6 to 11 cycles. MiXCR, applied by TCRdb to the 5' RACE reads, yields one record per CDR3 protein. The table lists fewer than 950,000 distinct CDR3 sequences, about 53% of them singletons. This clonotype has a handful of counts. The CDR3 spans 17 residues. CDR1 is SGDLS, CDR2 YYNGEE, per germline. This clonotype originated in an older man in good health. This chain joins TRBV9 and TRBJ2-5, with TRBD2 matching 7 bases. The tail of the sequence fits TRBJ2-7 better, so the J call may be wrong. Sequenced input: blood. CDR3 amino acids: CASSVGNPSGKGHEQYF. The CDR3 coding sequence is TGTGCCAGCAGCGTAGGCAACCCCAGCGGGAAGGGTCACGAGCAGTACTTC.